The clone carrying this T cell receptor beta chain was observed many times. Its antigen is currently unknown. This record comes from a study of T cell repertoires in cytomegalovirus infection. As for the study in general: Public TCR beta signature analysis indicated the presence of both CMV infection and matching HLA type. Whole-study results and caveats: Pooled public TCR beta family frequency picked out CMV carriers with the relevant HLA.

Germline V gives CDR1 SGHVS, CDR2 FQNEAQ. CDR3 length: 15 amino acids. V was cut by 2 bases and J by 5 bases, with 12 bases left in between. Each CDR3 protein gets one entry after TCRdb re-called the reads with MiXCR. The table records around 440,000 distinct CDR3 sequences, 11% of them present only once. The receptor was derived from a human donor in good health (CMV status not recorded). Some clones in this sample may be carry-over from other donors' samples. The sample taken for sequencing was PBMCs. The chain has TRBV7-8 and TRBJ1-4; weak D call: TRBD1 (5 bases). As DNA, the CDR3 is TGTGCCAGCAGCTTAAGGAGGGGACCAAATGAAAAACTGTTTTTT. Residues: CASSLRRGPNEKLFF.